Below, 8 T cell receptor beta chains from the same sample are listed, as sequenced in a study of shared T cell receptors in the human thymus (dated by TCRdb to about 2021). The library relied on the immunoSEQ multiplex PCR assay. In TCRdb, the immuneACCESS table is reduced to in-frame sequences with V and J assigned. These tables do not hold every clone; where another copy was compared, an unresolved V gene accounts for under half, and the others remain unexplained. The sample profile shows 650,000 to 950,000 clones; 80% to 90% of them were found once. The top ten clones comprise roughly 0.01% of the sample. These data are also associated with another study on human thymus T cells.

Input material: thymocytes. The receptors shown here come from a girl less than two years old with a congenital heart defect. Donor details come from another sample of the same person, matched by shared clones.

This chain joins TRBV7-2 and TRBJ1-2; no clear D gene. V shed 2 bases and J shed 12 bases, with 7 bases lying between them. The CDR3 has 10 residues. Per the germline V gene, CDR1 is SGHTA and CDR2 is FQGNSA. The CDR3, as DNA: TGTGCCAGCAGCTTACAGTACGACACCTTC. It yields the protein CASSLQYDTF. Looking up the rest from reference TRBV7-2 and TRBJ1-2 gives the full variable domain: GAGVSQSPSNKVTEKGKDVELRCDPISGHTALYWYRQSLGQGLEFLIYFQGNSAPDKSGLPSDRFSAERTGGSVSTLTIQRTQQEDSAVYLCASSLQYDTFGSGTRLTVV.

This clone was observed a single time. This chain joins TRBV9 and TRBJ2-7, with 8 bases lining up with TRBD1. The ends lost 3 bases at V and 4 bases at J; junction bases unmatched: 9. CDR3 length equals 15 residues. Germline-derived CDR1 and CDR2 are SGDLS and YYNGEE. This CDR3 reads CASSDGRGQDYEQYF. DNA for the CDR3: TGTGCCAGCAGCGACGGCAGGGGGCAGGATTACGAGCAGTACTTC.

This rearrangement joins TRBV10-3 to TRBJ1-6; the match to TRBD1 covers 8 bases. Germline V gene data show CDR1 as ENHRY and CDR2 as SYGVKD. The CDR3 extends over 18 amino acids. V lost 6 bases and J lost 0; bases outside the gene matches: 10. The CDR3 sequence is CAIRYGQGGFSYNSPLHF. The CDR3 bases are TGTGCCATCAGATACGGACAGGGAGGATTCTCCTATAATTCACCCCTCCACTTT.

The chain links TRBV6-5 to TRBJ1-2; maybe TRBD1 (5 bases). This CDR3 has 14 amino acids. V shed 2 bases and J shed 1 base, with 8 bases lying between them. Germline CDR1 is MNHEY and CDR2 is SVGAGI. CDR3 region: CASSYTQVNYGYTF. CDR3 nucleotide sequence: TGTGCCAGCAGTTACACACAGGTTAACTATGGCTACACCTTC.

This clone was recorded only once. V usage is TRBV27 and J usage is TRBJ1-2; D gene unclear. V was cut by 6 bases and J by 8 bases, with 7 bases left in between. The CDR3 runs to 10 residues. CDR1 MNHEY and CDR2 SMNVEV come from the germline V gene (reference sequence). The CDR3 loop is CASSPKGYTF. The CDR3 DNA reads TGTGCCAGCAGCCCTAAGGGCTACACCTTC.

V is TRBV6-5 and J is TRBJ1-1; TRBD1 might be the D (6 bases). The CDR3 has 15 residues. Trimming removed 6 bases from V and 4 bases from J, with 18 bases in between. Germline-derived CDR1 and CDR2 are MNHEY and SVGAGI. CDR3 nucleotide sequence: TGTGCCAGCAGCCAGAGGACAGACTCCACCACTGAAGCTTTCTTT. Translation: CASSQRTDSTTEAFF.

The chain couples TRBV6-6 to TRBJ1-1; D remains unclear. The CDR3 loop spans 13 amino acids. V lost 5 bases, J lost 9 bases, and 16 bases lay in between. Per germline, CDR1 MNHNY and CDR2 SVGAGI (reference sequence). The CDR3 DNA reads TGTGCCAGCAGTCGCCTTAGGGAGAAGAAAGCTTTCTTT. Its translation is CASSRLREKKAFF.

The V gene is TRBV5-1, the J gene TRBJ2-3, with a possible D match to TRBD2 (5 bases). This CDR3 contains 16 residues. V dropped 2 bases and J dropped 2 bases, with 15 bases sitting between them. From germline, CDR1 is SGHRS and CDR2 YFSETQ. This CDR3 reads CASSFGRGSLTDTQYF. CDR3 in DNA: TGCGCCAGCAGCTTCGGACGGGGATCTCTCACAGATACGCAGTATTTT.